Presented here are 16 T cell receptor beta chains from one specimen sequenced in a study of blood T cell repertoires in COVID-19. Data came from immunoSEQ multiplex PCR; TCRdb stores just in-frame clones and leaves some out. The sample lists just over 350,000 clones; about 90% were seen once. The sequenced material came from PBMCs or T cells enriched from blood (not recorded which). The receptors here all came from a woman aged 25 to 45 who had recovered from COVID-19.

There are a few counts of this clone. As DNA, the CDR3 is TGTGCCAGCAGTTTATTGTCGGGGTTGGAAGAAAAACTGTTTTTT. Translated: CASSLLSGLEEKLFF. J is TRBJ1-4 and V is TRBV28, with D uncertain. There are 15 residues in the CDR3. Germline CDR1 MDHEN, CDR2 SYDVKM. V was cut by 1 base and J by 8 bases, with 14 bases left in between.

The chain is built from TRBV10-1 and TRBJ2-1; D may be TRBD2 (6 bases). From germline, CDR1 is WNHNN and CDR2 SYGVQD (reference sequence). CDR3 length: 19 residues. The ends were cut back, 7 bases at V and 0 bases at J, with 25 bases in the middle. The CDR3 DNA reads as TGCGCCAGCAATTCCGGAGTGGGACTTCCTCCCTTCTCCTACAATGAGCAGTTCTTC. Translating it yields CASNSGVGLPPFSYNEQFF.

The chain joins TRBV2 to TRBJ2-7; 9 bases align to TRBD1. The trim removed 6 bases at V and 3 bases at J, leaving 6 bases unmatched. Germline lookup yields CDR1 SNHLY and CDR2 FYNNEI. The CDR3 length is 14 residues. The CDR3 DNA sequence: TGTGCCAGCAGCGATCTGGGACAGGGCTACGAGCAGTACTTC. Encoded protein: CASSDLGQGYEQYF.

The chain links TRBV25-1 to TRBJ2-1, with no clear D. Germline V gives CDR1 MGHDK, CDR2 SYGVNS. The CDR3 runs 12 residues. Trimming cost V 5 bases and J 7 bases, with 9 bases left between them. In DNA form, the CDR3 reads TGTGCCAGCAGTATCCAGGAAAATGAGCAGTTCTTC. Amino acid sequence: CASSIQENEQFF.

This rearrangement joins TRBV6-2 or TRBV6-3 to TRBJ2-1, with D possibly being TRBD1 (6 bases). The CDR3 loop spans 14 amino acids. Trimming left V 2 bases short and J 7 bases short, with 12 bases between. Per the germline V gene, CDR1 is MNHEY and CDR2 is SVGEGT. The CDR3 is CASSYEGEANEQFF. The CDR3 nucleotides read TGTGCCAGCAGTTACGAGGGGGAAGCTAATGAGCAGTTCTTC.

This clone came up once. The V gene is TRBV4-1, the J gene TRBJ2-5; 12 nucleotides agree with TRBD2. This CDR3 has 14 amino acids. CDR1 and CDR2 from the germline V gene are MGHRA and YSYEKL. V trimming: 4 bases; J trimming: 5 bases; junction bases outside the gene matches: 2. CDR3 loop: CASSLTSGRETQYF. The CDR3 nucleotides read TGCGCCAGCAGCCTTACTAGCGGGAGGGAGACCCAGTACTTC.

CDR3 region: CASSVQLAGGGELFF. CDR3 DNA: TGTGCCAGCAGCGTACAACTAGCGGGAGGTGGGGAGCTGTTTTTT. J is TRBJ2-2 and V is TRBV7-2, with 12 bases identical to TRBD2. Germline V lookup: CDR1 SGHTA, CDR2 FQGNSA. CDR3 length: 15 amino acids. V lost 5 bases, J lost 8 bases, and 6 bases stayed unmatched.

As DNA, the CDR3 is TGTGCCAGCAGCTTAGCGAGGCCACTACCTAACTATGGCTACACCTTC. Amino acid sequence: CASSLARPLPNYGYTF. The V call is TRBV7-9, the J call TRBJ1-2; D is uncertain. Germline-derived CDR1 and CDR2 are SEHNR and FQNEAQ (reference sequence). The V and J ends lost 0 bases and 0 bases respectively, with 11 bases between them. The CDR3 sequence is 16 residues long. Filled out from reference TRBV7-9 and TRBJ1-2, the complete variable domain reads DTGVSQNPRHKITKRGQNVTFRCDPISEHNRLYWYRQTLGQGPEFLTYFQNEAQLEKSRLLSDRFSAERPKGSFSTLEIQRTEQGDSAMYLCASSLARPLPNYGYTFGSGTRLTVV.

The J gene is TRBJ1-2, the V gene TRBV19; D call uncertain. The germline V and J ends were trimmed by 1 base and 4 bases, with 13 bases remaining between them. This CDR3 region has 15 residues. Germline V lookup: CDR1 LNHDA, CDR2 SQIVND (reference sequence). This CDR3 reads CASSIVSAGSYGYTF. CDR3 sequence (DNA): TGTGCCAGTAGTATAGTGTCGGCCGGGAGCTATGGCTACACCTTC.

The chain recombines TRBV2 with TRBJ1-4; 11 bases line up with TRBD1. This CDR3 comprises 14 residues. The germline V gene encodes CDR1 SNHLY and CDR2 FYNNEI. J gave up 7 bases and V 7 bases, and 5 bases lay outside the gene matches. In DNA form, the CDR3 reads TGTGCCAGCACAAGGACAGGGGGCGGTGAAAAACTGTTTTTT. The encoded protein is CASTRTGGGEKLFF.

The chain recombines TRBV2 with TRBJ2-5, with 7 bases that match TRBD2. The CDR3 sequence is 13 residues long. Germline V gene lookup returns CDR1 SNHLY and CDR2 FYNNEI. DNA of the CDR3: TGTGGAACGGGAGGATCGTACCAAGAGACCCAGTACTTC. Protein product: CGTGGSYQETQYF.

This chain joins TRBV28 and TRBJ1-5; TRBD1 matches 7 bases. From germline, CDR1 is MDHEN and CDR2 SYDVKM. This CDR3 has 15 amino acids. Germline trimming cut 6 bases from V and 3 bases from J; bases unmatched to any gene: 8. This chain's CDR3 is CASRPDRVDNQPQHF. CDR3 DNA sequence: TGTGCCAGCAGACCCGACAGGGTGGACAATCAGCCCCAGCATTTT.

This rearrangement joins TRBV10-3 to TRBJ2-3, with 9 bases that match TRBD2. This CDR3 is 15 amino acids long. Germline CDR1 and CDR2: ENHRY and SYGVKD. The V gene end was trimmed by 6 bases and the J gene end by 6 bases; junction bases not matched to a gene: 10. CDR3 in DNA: TGTGCCATCAGCCCGCTTAGCGGGAGCGCCGATACGCAGTATTTT. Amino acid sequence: CAISPLSGSADTQYF.

The CDR3 nucleotides read TGCGCCAGCATCCCCAATAGGGGGGGCAACTCCTACAATGAGCAGTTCTTC. Translating gives CASIPNRGGNSYNEQFF. V gene TRBV10-2 combines with J gene TRBJ2-1, with D maybe TRBD2 (7 bases). Germline loops: CDR1 WSHSY, CDR2 SAAADI. V was cut by 7 bases and J by 0 bases, with 19 bases left in between. CDR3 size: 17 residues.

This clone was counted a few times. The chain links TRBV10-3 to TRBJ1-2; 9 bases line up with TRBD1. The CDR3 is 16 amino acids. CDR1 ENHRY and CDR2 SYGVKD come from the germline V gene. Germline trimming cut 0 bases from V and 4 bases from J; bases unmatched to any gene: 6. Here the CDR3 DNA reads TGTGCCATCAGTGAGTCGAGGGACAGGGAAAGCTATGGCTACACCTTC. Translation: CAISESRDRESYGYTF.

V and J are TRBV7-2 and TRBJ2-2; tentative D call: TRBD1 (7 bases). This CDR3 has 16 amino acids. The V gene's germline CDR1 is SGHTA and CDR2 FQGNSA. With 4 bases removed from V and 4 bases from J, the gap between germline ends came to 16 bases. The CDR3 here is CASSSTGRLRTGELFF. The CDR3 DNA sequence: TGTGCCAGCAGCTCGACAGGGAGGTTGCGCACCGGGGAGCTGTTTTTT.